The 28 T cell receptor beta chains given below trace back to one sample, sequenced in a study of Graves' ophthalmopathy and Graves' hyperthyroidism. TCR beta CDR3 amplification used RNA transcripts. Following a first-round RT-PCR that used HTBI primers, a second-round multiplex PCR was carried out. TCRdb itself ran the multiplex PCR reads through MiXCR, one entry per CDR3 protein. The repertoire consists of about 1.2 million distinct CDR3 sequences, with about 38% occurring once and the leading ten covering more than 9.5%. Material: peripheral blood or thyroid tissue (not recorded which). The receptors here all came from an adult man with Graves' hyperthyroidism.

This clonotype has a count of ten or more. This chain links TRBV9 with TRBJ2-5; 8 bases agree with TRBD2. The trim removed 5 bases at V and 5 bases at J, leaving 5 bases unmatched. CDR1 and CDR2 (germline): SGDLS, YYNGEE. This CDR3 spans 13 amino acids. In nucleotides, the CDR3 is TGTGCCAGCAGTGCGGGGGGTGGGGAGACCCAGTACTTC. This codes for CASSAGGGETQYF.

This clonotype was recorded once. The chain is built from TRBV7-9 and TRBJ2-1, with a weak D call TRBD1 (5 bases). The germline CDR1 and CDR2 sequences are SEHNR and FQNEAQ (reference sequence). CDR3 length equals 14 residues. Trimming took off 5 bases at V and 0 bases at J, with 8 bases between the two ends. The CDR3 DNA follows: TGTGCCAGCAGCGGGGCGAGCTCCTACAATGAGCAGTTCTTC. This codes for CASSGASSYNEQFF.

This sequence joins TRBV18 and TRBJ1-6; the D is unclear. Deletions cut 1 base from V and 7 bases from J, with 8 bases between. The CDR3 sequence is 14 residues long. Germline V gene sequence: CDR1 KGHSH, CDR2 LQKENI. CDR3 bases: TGTGCCAGCTCACCACAGAAAGGCAATTCACCCCTCCACTTT. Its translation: CASSPQKGNSPLHF.

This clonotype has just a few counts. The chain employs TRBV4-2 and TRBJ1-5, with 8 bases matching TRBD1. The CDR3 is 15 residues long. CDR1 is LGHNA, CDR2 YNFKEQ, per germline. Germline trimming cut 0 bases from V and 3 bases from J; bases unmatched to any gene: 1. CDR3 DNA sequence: TGTGCCAGCAGCCAAGAGGGACAGGACAATCAGCCCCAGCATTTT. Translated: CASSQEGQDNQPQHF.

The CDR3 reads CSAQVSGANVLTF. The CDR3 DNA sequence: TGCAGCGCGCAGGTCTCTGGGGCCAACGTCCTGACTTTC. The chain employs TRBV29-1 and TRBJ2-6; unclear D gene. From germline, CDR1 is SQVTM and CDR2 ANQGSEA. There are 13 residues in the CDR3. Trimming removed 7 bases from V and 0 bases from J, with 7 bases in between.

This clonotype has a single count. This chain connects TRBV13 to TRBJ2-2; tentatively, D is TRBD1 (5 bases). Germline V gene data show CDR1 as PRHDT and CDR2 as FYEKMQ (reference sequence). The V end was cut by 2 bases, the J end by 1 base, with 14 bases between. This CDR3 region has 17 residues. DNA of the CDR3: TGTGCCAGCAGCTTAAAGGGGCCCTACGAGAACACCGGGGAGCTGTTTTTT. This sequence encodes CASSLKGPYENTGELFF. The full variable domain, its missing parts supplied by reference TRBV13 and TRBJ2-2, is AAGVIQSPRHLIKEKRETATLKCYPIPRHDTVYWYQQGPGQDPQFLISFYEKMQSDKGSIPDRFSAQQFSDYHSELNMSSLELGDSALYFCASSLKGPYENTGELFFGEGSRLTVL.

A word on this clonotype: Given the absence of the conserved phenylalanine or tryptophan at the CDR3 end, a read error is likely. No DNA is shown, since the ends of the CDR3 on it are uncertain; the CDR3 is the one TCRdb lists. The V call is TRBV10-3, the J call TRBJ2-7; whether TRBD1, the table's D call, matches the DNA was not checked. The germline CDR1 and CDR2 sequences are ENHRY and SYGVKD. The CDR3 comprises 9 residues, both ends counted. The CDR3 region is CAISESRGR.

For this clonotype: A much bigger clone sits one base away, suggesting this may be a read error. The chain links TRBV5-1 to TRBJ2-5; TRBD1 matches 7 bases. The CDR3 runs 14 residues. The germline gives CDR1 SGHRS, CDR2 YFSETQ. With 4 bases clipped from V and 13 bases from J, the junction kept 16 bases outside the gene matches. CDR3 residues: CASSVSQGTYEPYF. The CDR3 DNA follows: TGCGCCAGCAGCGTATCACAGGGGACCTACGAGCCGTACTTC.

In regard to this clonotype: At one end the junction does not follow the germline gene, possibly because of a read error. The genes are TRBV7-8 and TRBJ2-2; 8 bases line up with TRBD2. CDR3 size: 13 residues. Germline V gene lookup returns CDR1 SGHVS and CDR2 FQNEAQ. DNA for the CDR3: TGTACCAGCCGAGCGGGAGCGGGCGGGGAGCTGTTTTTT. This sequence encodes CTSRAGAGGELFF.

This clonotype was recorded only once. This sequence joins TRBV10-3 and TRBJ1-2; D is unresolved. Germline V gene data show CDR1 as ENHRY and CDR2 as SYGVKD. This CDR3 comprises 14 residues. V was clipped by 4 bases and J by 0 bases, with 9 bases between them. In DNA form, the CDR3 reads TGTGCCATCAGTGTCCAGGCTTCTAACTATGGCTACACCTTC. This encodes CAISVQASNYGYTF.

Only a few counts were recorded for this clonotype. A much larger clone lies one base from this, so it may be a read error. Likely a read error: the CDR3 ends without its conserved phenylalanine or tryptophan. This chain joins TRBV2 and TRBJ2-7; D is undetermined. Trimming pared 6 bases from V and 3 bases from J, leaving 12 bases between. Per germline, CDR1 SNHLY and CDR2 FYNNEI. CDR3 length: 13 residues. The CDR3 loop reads CASRWAILYEQYL. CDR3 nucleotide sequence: TGTGCCAGCAGGTGGGCCATACTCTACGAGCAGTACCTC.

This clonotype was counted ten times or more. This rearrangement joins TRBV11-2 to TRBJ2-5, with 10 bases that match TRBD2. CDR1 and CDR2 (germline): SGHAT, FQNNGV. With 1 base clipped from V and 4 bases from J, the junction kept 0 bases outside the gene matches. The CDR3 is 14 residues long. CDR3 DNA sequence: TGTGCCAGCAGCTTAGGGACTAGCGGAGAGACCCAGTACTTC. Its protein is CASSLGTSGETQYF.

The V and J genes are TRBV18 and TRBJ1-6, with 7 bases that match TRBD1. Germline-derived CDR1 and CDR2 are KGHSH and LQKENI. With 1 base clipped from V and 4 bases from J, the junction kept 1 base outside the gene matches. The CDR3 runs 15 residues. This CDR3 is CASSPRRGYNSPLHF. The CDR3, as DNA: TGTGCCAGCTCACCACGCAGGGGGTATAATTCACCCCTCCACTTT.

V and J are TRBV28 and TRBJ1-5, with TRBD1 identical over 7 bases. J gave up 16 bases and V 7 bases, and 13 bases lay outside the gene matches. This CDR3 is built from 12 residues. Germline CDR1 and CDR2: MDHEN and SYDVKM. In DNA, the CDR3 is TGTGCCAGCAAACCGGCCGGGACAGAGCACCATTTT. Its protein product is CASKPAGTEHHF.

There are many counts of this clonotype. The CDR3 DNA follows: TGCGCCAGCAGCACAATCCCGGGACAGGGTGACGGCAATCAGCCCCAGCATTTT. Protein sequence: CASSTIPGQGDGNQPQHF. The chain combines TRBV5-1 with TRBJ1-5; 9 positions match TRBD1. Trimming removed 4 bases from V and 2 bases from J; junction bases left unmatched: 13. Looked up from germline, CDR1 is SGHRS and CDR2 is YFSETQ. The CDR3 covers 18 residues.

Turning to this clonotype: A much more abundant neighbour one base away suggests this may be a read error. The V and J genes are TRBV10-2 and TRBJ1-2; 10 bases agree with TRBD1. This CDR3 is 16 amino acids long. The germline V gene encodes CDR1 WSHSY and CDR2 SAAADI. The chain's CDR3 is CASSPWDRGGNYGYTF. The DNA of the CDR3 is TGTGCCAGCAGTCCGTGGGACAGGGGCGGAAACTATGGCTACACCTTC.

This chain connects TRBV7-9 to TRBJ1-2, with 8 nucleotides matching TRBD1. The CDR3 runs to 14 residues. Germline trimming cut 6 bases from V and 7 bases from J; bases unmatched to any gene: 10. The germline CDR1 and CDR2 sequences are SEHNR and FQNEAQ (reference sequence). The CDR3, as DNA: TGTGCCAGCAGACATCCAGGGGGCGAGAGTGGCTACACCTTC. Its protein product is CASRHPGGESGYTF.

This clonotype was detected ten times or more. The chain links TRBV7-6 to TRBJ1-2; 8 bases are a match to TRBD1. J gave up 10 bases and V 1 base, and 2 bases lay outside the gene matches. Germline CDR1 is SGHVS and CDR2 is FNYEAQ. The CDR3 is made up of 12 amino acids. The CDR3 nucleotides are TGTGCCAGCAGCTTAGACAGGGGGGTCTACACCTTC. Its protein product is CASSLDRGVYTF.

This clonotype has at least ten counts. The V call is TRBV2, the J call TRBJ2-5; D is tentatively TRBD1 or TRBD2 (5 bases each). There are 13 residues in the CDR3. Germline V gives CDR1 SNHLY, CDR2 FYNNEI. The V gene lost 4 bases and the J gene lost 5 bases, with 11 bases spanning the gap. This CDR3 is CASSGGVGETQYF. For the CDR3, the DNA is TGTGCCAGCAGTGGAGGGGTGGGGGAGACCCAGTACTTC.

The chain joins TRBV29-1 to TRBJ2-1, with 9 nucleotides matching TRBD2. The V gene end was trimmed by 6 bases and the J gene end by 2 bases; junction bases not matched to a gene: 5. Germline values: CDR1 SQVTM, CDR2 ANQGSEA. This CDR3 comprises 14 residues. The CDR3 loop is CSVERGGAYNEQFF. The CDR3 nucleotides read TGCAGCGTCGAGCGCGGGGGGGCCTACAATGAGCAGTTCTTC.

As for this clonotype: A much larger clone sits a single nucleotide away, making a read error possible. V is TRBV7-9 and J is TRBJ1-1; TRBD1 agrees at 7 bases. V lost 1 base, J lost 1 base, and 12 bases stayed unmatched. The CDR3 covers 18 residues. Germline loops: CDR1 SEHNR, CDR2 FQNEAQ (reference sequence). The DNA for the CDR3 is TGTGCCAGCAGCTTAGGTTTCTCGCCGGGACAGCGGAACACTGAAGCTTTCTTT. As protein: CASSLGFSPGQRNTEAFF.

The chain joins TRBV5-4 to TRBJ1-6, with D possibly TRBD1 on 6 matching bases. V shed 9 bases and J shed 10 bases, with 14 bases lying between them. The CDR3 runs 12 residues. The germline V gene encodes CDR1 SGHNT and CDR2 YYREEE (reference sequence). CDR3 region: CAISEQGSPLHF. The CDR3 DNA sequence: TGTGCCATCAGTGAACAGGGATCACCCCTCCACTTT.

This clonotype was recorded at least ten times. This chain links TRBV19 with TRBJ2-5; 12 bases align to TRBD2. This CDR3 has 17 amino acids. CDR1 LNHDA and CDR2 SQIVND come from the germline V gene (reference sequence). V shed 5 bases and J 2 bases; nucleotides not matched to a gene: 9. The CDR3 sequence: CASSPQLAGGRQETQYF. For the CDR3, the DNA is TGTGCCAGTAGTCCCCAACTAGCGGGAGGCCGACAAGAGACCCAGTACTTC.

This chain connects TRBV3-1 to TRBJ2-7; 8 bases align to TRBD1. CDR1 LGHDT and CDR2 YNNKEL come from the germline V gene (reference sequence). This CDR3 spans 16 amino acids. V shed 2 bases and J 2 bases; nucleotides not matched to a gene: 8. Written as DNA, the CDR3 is TGTGCCAGCAGCCAAATACAGGGGGTACTCGCCTACGAGCAGTACTTC. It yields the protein CASSQIQGVLAYEQYF.

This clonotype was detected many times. The CDR3 reads CASSLSSGNEQYF. As DNA, the CDR3 is TGTGCCAGCAGCTTGTCTAGCGGAAACGAGCAGTACTTC. V and J are TRBV7-9 and TRBJ2-7, with 7 bases aligning to TRBD2. The germline CDR1 and CDR2 sequences are SEHNR and FQNEAQ (reference sequence). The CDR3 is made up of 13 amino acids. The J segment lost 5 bases and the V segment lost 3 bases, leaving 4 bases of the junction unmatched.

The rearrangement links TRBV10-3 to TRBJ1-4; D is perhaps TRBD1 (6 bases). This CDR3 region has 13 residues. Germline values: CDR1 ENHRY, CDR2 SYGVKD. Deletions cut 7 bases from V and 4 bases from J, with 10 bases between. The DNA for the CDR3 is TGTGCCATCATGGACAGCCTTAATGAAAAACTGTTTTTT. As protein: CAIMDSLNEKLFF.

The CDR3 spells CASSAAGTTGETQYF. The CDR3 DNA follows: TGTGCCAGCAGTGCGGCCGGGACTACCGGGGAGACCCAGTACTTC. V and J are TRBV27 and TRBJ2-5; 7 bases line up with TRBD2. The V and J ends lost 5 bases and 5 bases, in that order; junction bases with no gene match: 11. CDR1 and CDR2 from the germline V gene are MNHEY and SMNVEV (reference sequence). The CDR3 spans 15 residues.

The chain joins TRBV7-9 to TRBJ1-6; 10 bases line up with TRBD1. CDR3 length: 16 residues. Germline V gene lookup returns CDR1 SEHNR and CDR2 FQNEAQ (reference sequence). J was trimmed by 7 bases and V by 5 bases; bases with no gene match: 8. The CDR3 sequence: CASSQDEGQGNSPLHF. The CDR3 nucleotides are TGTGCCAGCAGCCAAGATGAGGGACAGGGGAATTCACCCCTCCACTTT.